These 30 T cell receptor beta chains were all obtained from the same sample, sequenced in a study of cytomegalovirus exposure and HLA in healthy donors. PCR was performed using 60 Vbeta and 13 Jbeta primers. Clones were read by immunoSEQ multiplex PCR, and TCRdb kept only the in-frame ones, dropping some. The sample consists of over 100,000 clones, more than 60% of them appearing once. The sample taken for sequencing was PBMCs. The receptors were gathered from a female donor in good health and CMV-seronegative.

The chain has TRBV7-9 and TRBJ2-5; D might be TRBD2 (6 bases). Looked up from germline, CDR1 is SEHNR and CDR2 is FQNEAQ (reference sequence). The CDR3 loop spans 14 amino acids. The V and J ends lost 3 bases and 7 bases respectively, with 15 bases between them. Written as DNA, the CDR3 is TGTGCCAGCAGCTTTGGGACTCACATCGCGACCCAGTACTTC. As protein: CASSFGTHIATQYF.

The chain employs TRBV11-2 and TRBJ2-5, with 7 nucleotides matching TRBD1. With the DNA end fitting TRBJ2-7 better, the J assignment may be wrong. CDR3 length: 16 amino acids. The germline V gene has CDR1 SGHAT and CDR2 FQNNGV. This CDR3 reads CASSSNLGTDFYEQYF. CDR3 in DNA: TGTGCCAGCAGCTCAAATCTCGGGACAGACTTCTACGAGCAGTACTTC.

V and J are TRBV10-1 and TRBJ2-7, with 8 bases that match TRBD1. This CDR3 has 13 amino acids. V lost 3 bases to trimming and J lost 3 bases; unmatched junction nucleotides: 1. Germline-derived CDR1 and CDR2 are WNHNN and SYGVQD (reference sequence). For the CDR3, the DNA is TGCGCCAGCAGTGACAGGGGGCACTACGAGCAGTACTTC. Amino acid sequence: CASSDRGHYEQYF.

The V gene is TRBV6-1, the J gene TRBJ2-7; D gene uncertain. From germline, CDR1 is MNHNS and CDR2 SASEGT. Trimming stripped 4 bases from V and 1 base from J, with 11 bases between. The CDR3 runs 14 residues. The CDR3 DNA follows: TGTGCCAGCAGTGGTACGTGGCAGTCCTACGAGCAGTACTTC. Its translation is CASSGTWQSYEQYF.

The CDR3 is CASSQELGYEQYF. The CDR3 DNA sequence: TGTGCCAGCAGCCAAGAACTCGGGTACGAGCAGTACTTC. The V gene is TRBV4-2, the J gene TRBJ2-7; D unresolved. There are 13 residues in the CDR3. The V and J ends lost 0 bases and 4 bases respectively, with 7 bases between them. CDR1 and CDR2 (germline): LGHNA, YNFKEQ.

The V and J genes are TRBV7-8 and TRBJ1-6; 7 bases agree with TRBD1. Trimming cost V 5 bases and J 4 bases; bases outside gene matches: 5. The CDR3 is made up of 15 amino acids. Germline lookup yields CDR1 SGHVS and CDR2 FQNEAQ. In DNA, the CDR3 is TGTGCCAGCAGCCACCGGGACAGTTATAATTCACCCCTCCACTTT. Translation gives CASSHRDSYNSPLHF.

The CDR3 region is CASSLPGLAKNIQYF. CDR3 nucleotides: TGTGCCAGCAGCTTACCGGGATTAGCCAAAAACATTCAGTACTTC. This chain links TRBV7-9 with TRBJ2-4; maybe TRBD2 (5 bases). Trimming removed 2 bases at V and 0 bases at J, with 8 bases between. Germline loops: CDR1 SEHNR, CDR2 FQNEAQ (reference sequence). The CDR3 length is 15 residues.

This rearrangement joins TRBV7-3 to TRBJ2-2; D unresolved. Trimming stripped 1 base from V and 3 bases from J, with 3 bases between. This CDR3 has 13 residues. Looked up from germline, CDR1 is SGHTA and CDR2 is FQGTGA. The CDR3 region is CASSLSDTGELFF. CDR3 DNA: TGTGCCAGCAGCTTAAGCGACACCGGGGAGCTGTTTTTT. The variable domain in full, with the rest retrieved from reference TRBV7-3 and TRBJ2-2, is GAGVSQTPSNKVTEKGKYVELRCDPISGHTALYWYRQSLGQGPEFLIYFQGTGAADDSGLPNDRFFAVRPEGSVSTLKIQRTERGDSAVYLCASSLSDTGELFFGEGSRLTVL.

This chain links TRBV9 with TRBJ2-2, with TRBD1 matching 10 bases. The CDR3 has 16 residues. The germline gives CDR1 SGDLS, CDR2 YYNGEE. V lost 0 bases to trimming and J lost 3 bases; unmatched junction nucleotides: 2. The CDR3 is CASSVDGQGDTGELFF. In nucleotides, the CDR3 is TGTGCCAGCAGCGTAGATGGACAGGGGGACACCGGGGAGCTGTTTTTT. Together with reference TRBV9 and TRBJ2-2, the CDR3 gives the full variable domain: DSGVTQTPKHLITATGQRVTLRCSPRSGDLSVYWYQQSLDQGLQFLIQYYNGEERAKGNILERFSAQQFPDLHSELNLSSLELGDSALYFCASSVDGQGDTGELFFGEGSRLTVL.

As concerns this clone: One end of the junction does not line up with germline, which may come from a read error. The chain combines TRBV15 with TRBJ1-4; the D is unclear. Germline V lookup: CDR1 LNHNV, CDR2 YYDKDF (reference sequence). The CDR3 covers 14 residues. The CDR3 DNA follows: TGTGCCACCAGCCCCCCCTTCCGAGGCGTAAAACTGCTTTTT. Protein sequence: CATSPPFRGVKLLF.

This chain connects TRBV9 to TRBJ2-7, with 8 bases identical to TRBD1. Germline V CDR1 and CDR2: SGDLS, YYNGEE. The CDR3 covers 14 residues. J lost 7 bases, V lost 0 bases, and 6 bases had no gene match. This CDR3 is CASSVDTRDREQYF. CDR3 coding DNA: TGTGCCAGCAGCGTAGACACAAGGGACAGGGAGCAGTACTTC.

This clone has a handful of counts. The chain uses TRBV19 and TRBJ1-5, with 7 positions matching TRBD1. Germline V CDR1 and CDR2: LNHDA, SQIVND (reference sequence). The CDR3 is 14 residues long. V gave up 6 bases and J gave up 7 bases; unmatched junction bases: 9. CDR3: CASRETGIEQPQHF. In DNA, the CDR3 is TGTGCCAGTAGGGAGACAGGGATCGAACAGCCCCAGCATTTT. Variable domain in full (rest from reference TRBV19 and TRBJ1-5): DGGITQSPKYLFRKEGQNVTLSCEQNLNHDAMYWYRQDPGQGLRLIYYSQIVNDFQKGDIAEGYSVSREKKESFPLTVTSAQKNPTAFYLCASRETGIEQPQHFGDGTRLSIL.

CDR3 region: CASSQDRSGAVTYEQYF. DNA for the CDR3: TGCGCCAGCAGCCAAGATCGAAGCGGGGCGGTCACCTACGAGCAGTACTTC. The gene calls are TRBV4-3 and TRBJ2-7; 7 bases are a match to TRBD2. The CDR3 sequence is 17 residues long. Germline lookup yields CDR1 LGHNA and CDR2 YSLEER. Unmatched junction bases numbered 10, after V lost 0 bases and J lost 2 bases.

The J gene is TRBJ1-1, the V gene TRBV4-2, with D tentatively TRBD1 (5 bases). The CDR3 is 14 residues long. The germline gives CDR1 LGHNA, CDR2 YNFKEQ. V dropped 1 base and J dropped 0 bases, with 6 bases sitting between them. CDR3 sequence (DNA): TGTGCCAGCAGCCAAGGACAGTTGAACACTGAAGCTTTCTTT. Translated, it gives CASSQGQLNTEAFF.

This clone was counted once. DNA for the CDR3: TGTGCCAGCAGATCAGGGGGGAGGAGCACTGAAGCTTTCTTT. Residues: CASRSGGRSTEAFF. The chain is built from TRBV7-2 and TRBJ1-1; 7 bases are a match to TRBD1. The CDR3 length is 14 residues. Germline V lookup: CDR1 SGHTA, CDR2 FQGNSA. The V segment lost 6 bases and the J segment 4 bases; nucleotides outside the gene matches: 8.

V is TRBV5-4 and J is TRBJ1-2; D not certain. Deletions cut 0 bases from V and 6 bases from J, with 9 bases between. CDR1 and CDR2 from the germline V gene are SGHNT and YYREEE (reference sequence). This CDR3 has 13 residues. The CDR3 DNA follows: TGTGCCAGCAGCTTGGGAGGGTCTGATGGCTACACCTTC. Translating it yields CASSLGGSDGYTF.

The chain links TRBV7-8 to TRBJ2-2; the match to TRBD1 covers 9 bases. The CDR3 contains 17 residues. Losses at the gene ends were 4 bases for V and 6 bases for J; bases not matched to a gene: 12. Germline V CDR1 and CDR2: SGHVS, FQNEAQ. The CDR3 DNA reads TGTGCCAGCAGCTCGCACCCGGACAGGGGCTGGGCCGGGGAGCTGTTTTTT. It yields the protein CASSSHPDRGWAGELFF.

V is TRBV4-1 and J is TRBJ1-2; 8 positions match TRBD1. The germline V gene has CDR1 MGHRA and CDR2 YSYEKL. The CDR3 loop spans 13 amino acids. The junction had 3 bases not matched to a gene; V was cut back by 2 bases and J by 7 bases. Here the CDR3 DNA reads TGCGCCAGCAGCCAACAGGGGGCGGGTGGCTACACCTTC. Translated, it gives CASSQQGAGGYTF.

J is TRBJ2-4 and V is TRBV5-4; 8 positions agree with TRBD1. Germline lookup yields CDR1 SGHNT and CDR2 YYREEE (reference sequence). There are 14 residues in the CDR3. V lost 4 bases to trimming and J lost 3 bases; unmatched junction nucleotides: 3. The CDR3 is CASSPGQVKNIQYF. As DNA, the CDR3 is TGTGCCAGCAGCCCGGGACAGGTCAAAAACATTCAGTACTTC.

The chain is built from TRBV19 and TRBJ2-1; 8 nucleotides line up with TRBD2. The germline CDR1 and CDR2 sequences are LNHDA and SQIVND (reference sequence). CDR3 length: 21 amino acids. J was trimmed by 2 bases and V by 3 bases; bases with no gene match: 21. The CDR3 nucleotides are TGTGCCAGTAGTATTCGCCCAGCGGGGGTGAATCATCAACTTACCTACAATGAGCAGTTCTTC. Amino acids: CASSIRPAGVNHQLTYNEQFF.

The table lists this clone with a few counts. This chain joins TRBV2 and TRBJ2-7; the D is unclear. Germline lookup yields CDR1 SNHLY and CDR2 FYNNEI. The ends were cut back, 5 bases at V and 4 bases at J, with 12 bases in the middle. This CDR3 region has 13 residues. Here the CDR3 reads CASSPPSRYEQYF. CDR3 DNA sequence: TGTGCCAGCAGTCCACCCTCCAGGTACGAGCAGTACTTC.

This clone was recorded once. This chain uses TRBV4-2 with TRBJ2-7; 7 bases are shared with TRBD2. This CDR3 has 15 residues. J lost 9 bases, V lost 2 bases, and 13 bases had no gene match. The germline CDR1 and CDR2 sequences are LGHNA and YNFKEQ. The CDR3 DNA reads TGTGCCAGCAGCCAACCAGCGGGGATAGATGGGGGGCAGTACTTC. It is translated as CASSQPAGIDGGQYF.

V usage is TRBV2 and J usage is TRBJ1-5; D not resolved. V dropped 6 bases and J dropped 0 bases, with 6 bases sitting between them. CDR1 is SNHLY, CDR2 FYNNEI, per germline. There are 13 residues in the CDR3. DNA of the CDR3: TGTGCCAGCAGCGAATATAGCAATCAGCCCCAGCATTTT. As protein: CASSEYSNQPQHF.

The rearrangement joins TRBV5-5 to TRBJ2-7; tentatively, D is TRBD1 (5 bases). Trimming took off 1 base at V and 6 bases at J, with 11 bases between the two ends. Germline V gene sequence: CDR1 SGHKS, CDR2 YYEKEE (reference sequence). This CDR3 has 13 amino acids. CDR3 bases: TGTGCCAGCAGCTTGCAGGGCCTGCGCGAGCAGTACTTC. It codes for CASSLQGLREQYF.

V gene TRBV6-6 combines with J gene TRBJ2-5; 9 nucleotides line up with TRBD2. The germline CDR1 and CDR2 sequences are MNHNY and SVGAGI (reference sequence). The CDR3 runs 13 residues. V was clipped by 6 bases and J by 3 bases; unmatched bases: 2. The CDR3 region is CASRGLAEETQYF. The CDR3 DNA reads as TGTGCCAGCAGGGGACTAGCCGAAGAGACCCAGTACTTC.

CDR3 residues: CASRGTAGNTIYF. CDR3 DNA sequence: TGCGCCAGCAGGGGGACAGCCGGAAACACCATATATTTT. This chain links TRBV10-2 with TRBJ1-3; 7 bases are shared with TRBD1. This CDR3 has 13 residues. Germline CDR1 is WSHSY and CDR2 is SAAADI. After removal of 6 bases from V and 4 bases from J, the junction contained 3 bases not matched to a gene.

This chain links TRBV5-6 with TRBJ1-2; 9 nucleotides align to TRBD1. Germline V CDR1 and CDR2: SGHDT, YYEEEE. This CDR3 has 13 residues. V lost 5 bases to trimming and J lost 5 bases; unmatched junction nucleotides: 4. CDR3 in DNA: TGTGCCAGCAGTCCTGACAGGGGGTATGGCTACACCTTC. Its translation: CASSPDRGYGYTF.

V and J are TRBV5-8 and TRBJ2-5; D unresolved. Per the germline V gene, CDR1 is SGHTS and CDR2 is YDEGEE. The CDR3 covers 15 residues. Trimming left V 0 bases short and J 2 bases short, with 11 bases between. In nucleotides, the CDR3 is TGTGCCAGCAGCTTGGGAACGGGTTTACAAGAGACCCAGTACTTC. It codes for CASSLGTGLQETQYF.

The genes are TRBV5-4 and TRBJ2-5; TRBD2 matches at 10 bases. There are 16 residues in the CDR3. Germline V lookup: CDR1 SGHNT, CDR2 YYREEE (reference sequence). J lost 7 bases, V lost 0 bases, and 9 bases had no gene match. This CDR3 reads CASSLVVAGGRGTQYF. The CDR3 DNA sequence: TGTGCCAGCAGCTTGGTGGTAGCGGGGGGTAGGGGGACCCAGTACTTC.

The chain uses TRBV5-1 and TRBJ2-7, with D perhaps matching TRBD2 (5 bases). Germline CDR1 SGHRS, CDR2 YFSETQ. The CDR3 length is 13 residues. V lost 5 bases to trimming and J lost 6 bases, with 15 bases between them. CDR3 sequence: CASRPVGVGEQYF. DNA for the CDR3: TGCGCCAGCAGACCTGTGGGAGTAGGCGAGCAGTACTTC.